A selection of T cell receptor beta chains follows, all from one sample in a study of graft-versus-host responses after intestinal transplantation. No antigens are known for them. Libraries were prepared by immunoSEQ multiplex PCR; TCRdb keeps only in-frame clonotypes and omits some of them. The data hold approximately 26,000 clones, with roughly 80% observed a single time. This specimen was unstimulated CD4+ T cells sorted from spleen or lymph node cells, taken before intestinal transplant. All receptors derive from a human donor who received an intestinal transplant. Both conserved end residues are part of each CDR3. Each record gives: clone size, J gene, V gene, D gene, CDR3 DNA, CDR3 protein. A D gene is named only where the DNA matches it firmly. A row's size may be missing; if present it is once, few, many or a size class.

size: .; J: TRBJ2-5; V: TRBV6-1; D: .; DNA: TGTGCCAGCAGTGTACACAGTTCAGAGACCCAGTACTTC; CDR3: CASSVHSSETQYF
size: .; J: TRBJ2-7; V: TRBV5-1; D: TRBD1; DNA: TGCGCCAGCAGCACCGGGACAGTCGCCTACGAGCAGTACTTC; CDR3: CASSTGTVAYEQYF
size: .; J: TRBJ2-7; V: TRBV5-4; D: TRBD2; DNA: TGTGCCAGCAGGGCGGGGACTAGCGATAACTACGAGCAGTACTTC; CDR3: CASRAGTSDNYEQYF
size: .; J: TRBJ2-7; V: TRBV16; D: .; DNA: TGTGCCAGCAGTCCAGGGAGCTCCTACGAGCAGTACTTC; CDR3: CASSPGSSYEQYF
size: .; J: TRBJ1-5; V: TRBV11-2; D: .; DNA: TGTGCCAGCAGCTTAGGAGGGGGAGGAAATCAGCCCCAGCATTTT; CDR3: CASSLGGGGNQPQHF
size: .; J: TRBJ2-1; V: TRBV14; D: .; DNA: TGTGCCAGCAGCCAACGCGGTCGCCTCTCCTACAATGAGCAGTTCTTC; CDR3: CASSQRGRLSYNEQFF
size: .; J: TRBJ2-1; V: TRBV7-3; D: .; DNA: TGTGCCAGCAGCTTAGGGGCAGGAAGTACCGAGCAGTTCTTC; CDR3: CASSLGAGSTEQFF
size: .; J: TRBJ1-5; V: TRBV4-1; D: TRBD1; DNA: TGCGCCAGCAGCCAAGAGGGACAGGGGGCAGTTCAGCCCCAGCATTTT; CDR3: CASSQEGQGAVQPQHF
size: .; J: TRBJ1-3; V: TRBV11-2; D: .; DNA: TGTGCCAGCAGCCCGTCATGGAACACCATATATTTT; CDR3: CASSPSWNTIYF
size: .; J: TRBJ2-1; V: TRBV6-4; D: TRBD1; DNA: TGTGCCAGCAGCCCTTTGTCAGGGGGTGAGCAGTTCTTC; CDR3: CASSPLSGGEQFF
size: .; J: TRBJ2-7; V: TRBV7-9; D: .; DNA: TGTGCCAGCACCGAACTTGGGGGCTACGAGCAGTACTTC; CDR3: CASTELGGYEQYF
size: .; J: TRBJ1-5; V: TRBV6-1; D: .; DNA: TGTGCCAGCAGTGAAGGGATGGGGCAGCCCCAGCATTTT; CDR3: CASSEGMGQPQHF
size: few; J: TRBJ2-5; V: TRBV18; D: .; DNA: TGTGCCAGCTCACCGGAAGGTCGGGAGACCCAGTACTTC; CDR3: CASSPEGRETQYF
size: few; J: TRBJ2-6; V: TRBV7-3; D: .; DNA: TGTGCCAGCAGCTTGGTAGGAGGGCCGTCCCCTGGGGCCAACGTCCTGACTTTC; CDR3: CASSLVGGPSPGANVLTF
size: once; J: TRBJ2-3; V: TRBV27; D: TRBD2; DNA: TGTGCCAGCGGATTCCGGACTAGCGGGGCTGAGGGTACAGATACGCAGTATTTT; CDR3: CASGFRTSGAEGTDTQYF
size: .; J: TRBJ2-3; V: TRBV10-3; D: TRBD2; DNA: TGTGCCATCAGTGGGACTAGCGGGGGGGCGGATACGCAGTATTTT; CDR3: CAISGTSGGADTQYF
size: once; J: TRBJ2-7; V: TRBV11-3; D: TRBD2; DNA: TGTGCCAGCAGCCGAGCGGGGAGGGGCTCCTACGAGCAGTACTTC; CDR3: CASSRAGRGSYEQYF
size: .; J: TRBJ2-5; V: TRBV6-1; D: TRBD2; DNA: TGTGCCAGCAGTTCTCAGCGGGGGGGCGAAGAGACCCAGTACTTC; CDR3: CASSSQRGGEETQYF
size: .; J: TRBJ1-4; V: TRBV5-4; D: TRBD1; DNA: TGTGCCAGCAGAGCCGGGACAGGGGGATATGAAAAACTGTTTTTT; CDR3: CASRAGTGGYEKLFF
size: .; J: TRBJ2-5; V: TRBV7-3; D: TRBD1; DNA: TGTGCCAGCAGCTCGACAGGGGCGCAAGAGACCCAGTACTTC; CDR3: CASSSTGAQETQYF
size: few; J: TRBJ2-3; V: TRBV2; D: .; DNA: TGTGCCAGCAGGTCGGACTCGACAGATACGCAGTATTTT; CDR3: CASRSDSTDTQYF
size: .; J: TRBJ1-6; V: TRBV6-6; D: .; DNA: TGTGCCAGCAGTTACTTTCGGACGAAGGGGAATTCACCCCTCCACTTT; CDR3: CASSYFRTKGNSPLHF
size: .; J: TRBJ1-1; V: TRBV18; D: .; DNA: TGTGCCAGCCGGATCGAGGGGCTCACTGAAGCTTTCTTT; CDR3: CASRIEGLTEAFF
size: once; J: TRBJ2-3; V: TRBV5-1; D: .; DNA: TGCGCCAGCAGCTTGGGGCGGATGTTGAGGGAGAGACGCACAGATACGCAGTATTTT; CDR3: CASSLGRMLRERRTDTQYF
size: .; J: TRBJ1-2; V: TRBV25-1; D: .; DNA: TGTGCCAGCAGTGACTTAAACAGGAAATTGGATGGCTACACCTTC; CDR3: CASSDLNRKLDGYTF
size: .; J: TRBJ2-3; V: TRBV4-1; D: .; DNA: TGCGCCAGCAGCCAGGGGGCGCTACGAAGGAACACAGATACGCAGTATTTT; CDR3: CASSQGALRRNTDTQYF
size: .; J: TRBJ1-4; V: TRBV5-1; D: TRBD1; DNA: TGCGCCAGCTCGACCACCACAGGGGGCGAAAAACTGTTTTTT; CDR3: CASSTTTGGEKLFF
size: .; J: TRBJ2-1; V: TRBV7-2; D: .; DNA: TGTGCCAGCAGCTTCCTAGCCGGGGAGCAGTTCTTC; CDR3: CASSFLAGEQFF
size: few; J: TRBJ2-5; V: TRBV15; D: .; DNA: TGTGCCACCAGCAGAGACAGGGCCCAAGAGACCCAGTACTTC; CDR3: CATSRDRAQETQYF
size: .; J: TRBJ2-3; V: TRBV2; D: .; DNA: TGTGCCAGCAGTGGTGGGTCCGGGAGTGGAGATACGCAGTATTTT; CDR3: CASSGGSGSGDTQYF
size: .; J: TRBJ2-3; V: TRBV2; D: TRBD1; DNA: TGTGCCAGCAGTGGTCCGGGACAGGGCGCAGATACGCAGTATTTT; CDR3: CASSGPGQGADTQYF
size: .; J: TRBJ2-7; V: TRBV11-1; D: TRBD1; DNA: TGTGCCAGCAGCCCCGGGACAGGGATAGGATACGAGCAGTACTTC; CDR3: CASSPGTGIGYEQYF
size: once; J: TRBJ1-2; V: TRBV28; D: .; DNA: TGTGCCAGCACCGGGATGATACAGGGCTTAAACTATGGCTACACCTTC; CDR3: CASTGMIQGLNYGYTF
size: .; J: TRBJ2-7; V: TRBV14; D: TRBD1; DNA: TGTGCCAGCAGCCACTGGACAGGGGAGGAGTACGAGCAGTACTTC; CDR3: CASSHWTGEEYEQYF
size: .; J: TRBJ2-3; V: TRBV18; D: TRBD2; DNA: TGTGCCAGCTCACCACCTAGCGGGACAGATACGCAGTATTTT; CDR3: CASSPPSGTDTQYF
size: .; J: TRBJ2-7; V: TRBV5-1; D: .; DNA: TGCGCCAGCAGGGCCAGCTTAACCTACGAGCAGTACTTC; CDR3: CASRASLTYEQYF
size: many; J: TRBJ2-5; V: TRBV5-6; D: .; DNA: TGTGCCAGCAGCTTGGCCGGGCCCACCGGGGAGACCCAGTACTTC; CDR3: CASSLAGPTGETQYF
size: once; J: TRBJ2-7; V: TRBV4-1; D: .; DNA: TGCGCCAGCAGCCCCACCCAAGTATCGCGGCGGGTCTACGAGCAGTACTTC; CDR3: CASSPTQVSRRVYEQYF
size: once; J: TRBJ1-1; V: TRBV30; D: TRBD1; DNA: TGTGCCTGGAGCGCCGGACAGGGAAGGAGAACTGAAGCTTTCTTT; CDR3: CAWSAGQGRRTEAFF
size: .; J: TRBJ2-1; V: TRBV5-6; D: TRBD2; DNA: TGTGCCAGCAGCTTTTTTAGCGGGAACTTCAATGAGCAGTTCTTC; CDR3: CASSFFSGNFNEQFF
size: .; J: TRBJ2-7; V: TRBV6-1; D: TRBD2; DNA: TGTGCCAGCAGTGAAGATGGACTAGCCAGACCCTACGAGCAGTACTTC; CDR3: CASSEDGLARPYEQYF
size: .; J: TRBJ2-1; V: TRBV5-6; D: .; DNA: TGTGCCAGCAGCCTTCGGCAGCCCGGGGTGGATGAGCAGTTCTTC; CDR3: CASSLRQPGVDEQFF
size: .; J: TRBJ2-3; V: TRBV10-3; D: TRBD2; DNA: TGTGCCATCAGTGAGTCGTCCGGGGGGGTCGGAGGTGTTCGCACAGATACGCAGTATTTT; CDR3: CAISESSGGVGGVRTDTQYF
size: .; J: TRBJ2-5; V: TRBV5-1; D: TRBD1; DNA: TGCGCCAGCACCACAGGGGGCTATCAAGAGACCCAGTACTTC; CDR3: CASTTGGYQETQYF
size: .; J: TRBJ1-1; V: TRBV15; D: .; DNA: TGTGCCACCAGCAGAGGTACTGAAGCTTTCTTT; CDR3: CATSRGTEAFF
size: .; J: TRBJ2-1; V: TRBV2; D: .; DNA: TGTGCCAGCAGTGGGGGGGGCTATGAGCAGTTCTTC; CDR3: CASSGGGYEQFF
size: few; J: TRBJ2-3; V: TRBV7-9; D: TRBD2; DNA: TGTGCCAGCAGCTTACGGCTAGCGGGGGGAGGGGATACGCAGTATTTT; CDR3: CASSLRLAGGGDTQYF
size: .; J: TRBJ2-1; V: TRBV28; D: TRBD2; DNA: TGTGCCAGCAGCACTCTAGCGGATGAGCAGTTCTTC; CDR3: CASSTLADEQFF
size: .; J: TRBJ2-2; V: TRBV11-3; D: .; DNA: TGTGCCAGCAGCTCGGGGCTAGCATACACCGGGGAGCTGTTTTTT; CDR3: CASSSGLAYTGELFF
size: .; J: TRBJ2-5; V: TRBV27; D: TRBD1; DNA: TGTGCCAGCAGAAGGACAGGGATGGAGACCCAGTACTTC; CDR3: CASRRTGMETQYF
size: .; J: TRBJ1-2; V: TRBV28; D: .; DNA: TGTGCCAGCAGTTTTTTAAGGGTGCGCGACTATGGCTACACCTTC; CDR3: CASSFLRVRDYGYTF
size: few; J: TRBJ2-2; V: TRBV6-5; D: .; DNA: TGTGCCAGCAGTTACTCGGGGGTTACCGGGGAGCTGTTTTTT; CDR3: CASSYSGVTGELFF